The clone carrying this T cell receptor (beta chain) was observed a few times. The entry originates in a study of T cells after yellow fever vaccination. Study overall: Fractions low in cell number were prepared with SMART-Seq v4 Ultra Low Input.

Trimming stripped 3 bases from V and 4 bases from J, with 19 bases between. The germline CDR1 and CDR2 sequences are SGHRS and YFSETQ. The CDR3 contains 16 residues. TCRdb processed the 5' RACE reads anew with MiXCR; each CDR3 protein has one entry. The sample has a few hundred thousand distinct CDR3 sequences; around 9.3% are singletons. The clonotype comes from a young man who received the YFV17D yellow fever vaccine. The sequenced sample was CD4+ T cells sorted from PBMCs, obtained 5 days after the yellow fever booster vaccination. This sequence joins TRBV5-1 and TRBJ1-2; a possible D gene is TRBD1 (5 bases). The DNA of the CDR3 is TGCGCCAGCAGCTCTACTGCGACCCCTGGGACCTATGGCTACACCTTC. Protein product: CASSSTATPGTYGYTF.